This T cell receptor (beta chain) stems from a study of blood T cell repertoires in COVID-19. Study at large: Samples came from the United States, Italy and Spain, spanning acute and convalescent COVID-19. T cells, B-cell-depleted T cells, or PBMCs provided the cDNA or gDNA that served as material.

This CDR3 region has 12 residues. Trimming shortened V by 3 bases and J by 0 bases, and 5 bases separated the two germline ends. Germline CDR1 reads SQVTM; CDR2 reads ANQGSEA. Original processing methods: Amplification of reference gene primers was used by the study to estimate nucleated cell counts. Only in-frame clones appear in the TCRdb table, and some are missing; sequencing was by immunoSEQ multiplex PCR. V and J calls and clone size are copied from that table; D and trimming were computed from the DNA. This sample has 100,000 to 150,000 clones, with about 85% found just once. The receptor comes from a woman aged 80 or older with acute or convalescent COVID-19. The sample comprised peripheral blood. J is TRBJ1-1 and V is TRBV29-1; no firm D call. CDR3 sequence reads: CSVDFMNTEAFF. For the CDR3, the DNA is TGCAGCGTTGATTTTATGAACACTGAAGCTTTCTTT.